This TCR beta chain is from a study of cytomegalovirus exposure and HLA in healthy donors. Germline V CDR1 and CDR2: SEHNR, FQNEAQ (reference sequence). The CDR3 extends over 13 amino acids. Trimming removed 1 base from V and 11 bases from J; junction bases left unmatched: 6. This clone has a single count. The antigen remains unidentified. The approximately 120-subject validation cohort, separate from the roughly 670-subject first cohort, included the donors. Regarding the study as a whole: It was found in a later analysis that first-cohort TCR clusters tended to co-occur in the 100 to 150 validation repertoires.

Measured with immunoSEQ multiplex PCR; TCRdb has only the in-frame clones, and not every one. This sample has approximately 170,000 clones; approximately 84% occur once, and the top ten carry 9.5% to 13%. The chain uses TRBV7-9 and TRBJ1-1; 8 bases fit TRBD1. The clonotype originates from a man aged 30-40 years in good health and CMV-seropositive. Input material: PBMCs. CDR3 amino acids: CASSLGTGTRAFF. CDR3 sequence (DNA): TGTGCCAGCAGCTTAGGGACAGGGACGCGCGCTTTCTTT.